This T cell receptor beta chain emerged from a study of blood T cell repertoires in COVID-19. Overall study: T cells, B-cell-depleted T cells, or PBMCs provided the cDNA or gDNA that served as material.

Participants, about 18 to 95 years old, spanned around 25 US areas. Exposed study participants had met a COVID-19 case within 2 weeks before entry. CDR1 is MNHEY and CDR2 is SMNVEV in the germline V gene (reference sequence). The CDR3 loop spans 15 amino acids. With V trimmed by 5 bases and J by 1 base, 4 bases remained unmatched. Authors' data handling: The assay estimated nucleated cells by amplifying reference gene primers. Only in-frame clones appear in the TCRdb table, and some are missing; sequencing was by immunoSEQ multiplex PCR. That table supplies the V and J calls and clone size; D and trimming were determined from the DNA. The sample includes 150,000 to 200,000 clones, approximately 88% of them seen just once. This clone was detected a few times.

The receptor was isolated from a man in his 70s who had been exposed to COVID-19. The sequencing sample was made of PBMCs or T cells enriched from blood (not recorded which). V usage is TRBV27 and J usage is TRBJ1-1; 10 bases fit TRBD1. CDR3 amino acids: CASSLRDRGNTEAFF. In DNA form, the CDR3 reads TGTGCCAGCAGTCTCCGGGACAGGGGGAACACTGAAGCTTTCTTT.